One sample yielded the 18 T cell receptor beta chains listed below, sequenced in a study of immune characterization of retroperitoneal liposarcoma. Each CDR3 protein is one row after TCRdb ran MiXCR on the PCR reads. Of approximately 10,000 distinct CDR3 sequences listed, roughly 26% were seen once; the top ten hold roughly 19%. Sample: blood. The receptors here all came from a male donor with retroperitoneal liposarcoma.

By share, this clonotype counts as medium-sized (0.01 to 0.1%). The chain recombines TRBV6-1 with TRBJ2-1, with 10 bases lining up with TRBD2. The CDR3 is 15 residues long. CDR1 and CDR2 (germline): MNHNS, SASEGT. V lost 1 base, J lost 6 bases, and 3 bases stayed unmatched. The chain's CDR3 is CASSEEAGGGNEQFF. Written as DNA, the CDR3 is TGTGCCAGCAGTGAAGAAGCGGGGGGGGGCAATGAGCAGTTCTTC.

This clonotype was seen more than once but under ten times. The J gene is TRBJ1-2, the V gene TRBV6-1; D may be TRBD1 (5 bases). Germline V gene data show CDR1 as MNHNS and CDR2 as SASEGT. The ends were cut back, 5 bases at V and 5 bases at J, with 12 bases in the middle. CDR3 length equals 13 residues. CDR3 sequence reads: CASSPGTWYGYTF. In nucleotides, the CDR3 is TGTGCCAGCAGTCCCGGGACCTGGTATGGCTACACCTTC.

This clonotype appeared many times. This rearrangement joins TRBV7-2 to TRBJ2-1; D is undetermined. The CDR3 totals 14 residues. Germline V CDR1 and CDR2: SGHTA, FQGNSA. Trimming pared 5 bases from V and 13 bases from J, leaving 21 bases between. CDR3 sequence: CASSPSGSTETQFF. The CDR3 DNA reads as TGTGCCAGCAGCCCCTCGGGCAGTACGGAGACCCAGTTCTTC.

This clonotype showed up just a few times. The V call is TRBV7-2, the J call TRBJ2-1; D not certain. CDR1 and CDR2 from the germline V gene are SGHTA and FQGNSA. The CDR3 has 12 residues. Trimming stripped 4 bases from V and 0 bases from J, with 1 base between. The CDR3 spells CASSYSYNEQFF. CDR3 in DNA: TGTGCCAGCAGCTACTCCTACAATGAGCAGTTCTTC.

This clonotype came up a few times. The chain uses TRBV3-1 and TRBJ1-6; weak D call: TRBD1 (6 bases). The ends were cut back, 6 bases at V and 6 bases at J, with 18 bases in the middle. From germline, CDR1 is LGHDT and CDR2 YNNKEL (reference sequence). CDR3 length equals 16 residues. CDR3 sequence reads: CASSPTRGAGNSPLHF. The CDR3 DNA sequence: TGTGCCAGCAGTCCTACGCGGGGGGCAGGTAATTCACCCCTCCACTTT.

This chain links TRBV6-5 with TRBJ1-4; 9 nucleotides match TRBD1. The V gene end was trimmed by 8 bases and the J gene end by 5 bases; junction bases not matched to a gene: 12. Per germline, CDR1 MNHEY and CDR2 SVGAGI. The CDR3 has 16 amino acids. The CDR3: CASGVFQQGANEKLFF. In DNA form, the CDR3 reads TGTGCCAGCGGAGTTTTCCAACAGGGGGCGAATGAAAAACTGTTTTTT.

The chain joins TRBV3-1 to TRBJ2-3; D not resolved. The germline V and J ends were trimmed by 0 bases and 4 bases, with 5 bases remaining between them. Germline CDR1 LGHDT, CDR2 YNNKEL (reference sequence). CDR3 length: 13 residues. CDR3 sequence: CASSQEGPDTQYF. As DNA, the CDR3 is TGTGCCAGCAGCCAAGAGGGCCCAGATACGCAGTATTTT.

This rearrangement joins TRBV20-1 to TRBJ2-2; 7 bases align to TRBD1. The trim removed 0 bases at V and 5 bases at J, leaving 9 bases unmatched. CDR1 DFQATT and CDR2 SNEGSKA come from the germline V gene (reference sequence). This CDR3 spans 16 amino acids. In DNA form, the CDR3 reads TGCAGTGCTAGAGATCCCCAGACAGGGTGGACCGGGGAGCTGTTTTTT. This encodes CSARDPQTGWTGELFF.

This chain links TRBV7-3 with TRBJ2-7, with 8 bases matching TRBD2. The J call may be in error: the DNA end matches TRBJ2-1 better. The length of the CDR3 is 14 residues. Per germline, CDR1 SGHTA and CDR2 FQGTGA. The CDR3 spells CASSLTSGNNEQFF. The CDR3 nucleotides read TGTGCCAGCAGCTTAACTAGCGGGAACAATGAGCAGTTCTTC.

V usage is TRBV18 and J usage is TRBJ2-3, with 7 bases aligning to TRBD1. The last part of the DNA fits TRBJ2-7 better; the J call may be wrong. Per the germline V gene, CDR1 is KGHSH and CDR2 is LQKENI. The CDR3 spans 15 residues. The CDR3 loop reads CASSKTRGSGYEQYF. The CDR3 nucleotides read TGTGCCAGCTCAAAGACCAGGGGGTCAGGGTACGAGCAGTACTTC.

This clonotype was recorded many times. The rearrangement joins TRBV6-6 to TRBJ2-6; D is ambiguous. Germline values: CDR1 MNHNY, CDR2 SVGAGI (reference sequence). Trimming removed 2 bases from V and 2 bases from J, with 4 bases in between. The CDR3 runs to 14 residues. As DNA, the CDR3 is TGTGCCAGCAGTTACGGTGCTGGGGCCAACGTCCTGACTTTC. Its protein product is CASSYGAGANVLTF.

This clonotype has more than one count but fewer than ten. J is TRBJ2-5 and V is TRBV5-4; 13 bases are a match to TRBD2. The V gene's germline CDR1 is SGHNT and CDR2 YYREEE (reference sequence). With 4 bases clipped from V and 5 bases from J, the junction kept 5 bases outside the gene matches. This CDR3 region has 15 residues. CDR3 DNA sequence: TGTGCCAGCAGCCCGACTAGCGGGGGGTGGGAGACCCAGTACTTC. Protein product: CASSPTSGGWETQYF. Full variable domain (remainder filled in from reference TRBV5-4 and TRBJ2-5): ETGVTQSPTHLIKTRGQQVTLRCSSQSGHNTVSWYQQALGQGPQFIFQYYREEENGRGNFPPRFSGLQFPNYSSELNVNALELDDSALYLCASSPTSGGWETQYFGPGTRLLVL.

Only a few counts were recorded for this clonotype. The CDR3 sequence is CASSPTSGVSYEQYF. DNA of the CDR3: TGTGCCAGCAGTCCGACTAGCGGGGTCTCCTACGAGCAGTACTTC. The chain is built from TRBV27 and TRBJ2-1, with 11 bases that match TRBD2. The J call is uncertain, as TRBJ2-7 better fits the DNA end. The germline V gene has CDR1 MNHEY and CDR2 SMNVEV (reference sequence). The CDR3 runs 15 residues.

This clonotype occurred many times. V is TRBV6-6 and J is TRBJ2-1; 9 bases are shared with TRBD1. Trimming took 0 bases from V and 13 from J; bases not matched to a gene: 13. This CDR3 contains 16 residues. The germline CDR1 and CDR2 sequences are MNHNY and SVGAGI (reference sequence). CDR3 sequence: CASSYSTGGGLETQFF. CDR3 DNA sequence: TGTGCCAGCAGTTACTCCACAGGGGGCGGCCTGGAGACCCAGTTCTTC.

This chain's CDR3 is CASRESGGAGNEQFF. The DNA for the CDR3 is TGTGCCAGCAGGGAGAGCGGGGGGGCCGGGAATGAGCAGTTCTTC. This sequence joins TRBV6-1 and TRBJ2-1, with 10 nucleotides matching TRBD2. The CDR3 is 15 amino acids. V gave up 6 bases and J gave up 7 bases; unmatched junction bases: 9. Germline CDR1 reads MNHNS; CDR2 reads SASEGT.

About this clonotype itself: Since a much larger clone is just one base distant, this may be a read error. This rearrangement joins TRBV7-2 to TRBJ2-1; D is perhaps TRBD1 (6 bases). The CDR3 is 14 residues long. Deletions cut 2 bases from V and 13 bases from J, with 18 bases between. Germline V gives CDR1 SGHTA, CDR2 FQGNSA. The CDR3 nucleotides are TGTGCCAGCAGCTTAACAGGGCCCCAAGAGACCCAGTTCTTC. Residues: CASSLTGPQETQFF.

By share, this clonotype ranks as large. This chain uses TRBV27 with TRBJ2-1; no reliable D call. This CDR3 has 14 residues. Germline V gene sequence: CDR1 MNHEY, CDR2 SMNVEV (reference sequence). V was shortened by 7 bases and J by 5 bases, with 15 bases between the two germline ends. CDR3 protein: CASKLGGFNNEQFF. As DNA, the CDR3 is TGTGCCAGCAAACTTGGCGGTTTCAACAATGAGCAGTTCTTC.

This clonotype appeared many times. V and J are TRBV30 and TRBJ2-1; D assignment may be TRBD1 or TRBD2 (6 bases each). V dropped 3 bases and J dropped 3 bases, with 12 bases sitting between them. CDR3 length: 14 amino acids. Germline CDR1 is GTSNPN and CDR2 is SVGIG (reference sequence). CDR3 sequence: CAWSVGGGYNEQFF. DNA for the CDR3: TGTGCCTGGAGCGTAGGAGGGGGCTACAATGAGCAGTTCTTC.